Listed here are 25 T cell receptor beta chains from one sample, sequenced in a study of blood T cells in healthy people across ages. It was with a sample-barcoded 5' primer and a J-beta primer mix that a second PCR of roughly 7 to 12 cycles was run. A single record per CDR3 protein comes from TCRdb applying MiXCR to the 5' RACE reads. Seen here are under 1,100,000 distinct CDR3 sequences, approximately 26% observed once, and the top ten hold less than 0.85%. The data were also submitted as part of a second study, on T cells of mothers and their children.

Sequenced input: blood. The receptors were sampled from a girl aged 2 to 10 in good health.

The V call is TRBV3-1, the J call TRBJ1-2, with 8 bases matching TRBD1. V lost 8 bases to trimming and J lost 5 bases; unmatched junction nucleotides: 4. Germline V gene data show CDR1 as LGHDT and CDR2 as YNNKEL (reference sequence). The CDR3 sequence is 12 residues long. The CDR3, as DNA: TGTGCCAGCTGGCGACAGGGGTATGGCTACACCTTC. It is translated as CASWRQGYGYTF.

The sample holds a few counts of this clonotype. The chain couples TRBV2 to TRBJ2-3; 10 bases fit TRBD2. After removal of 2 bases from V and 4 bases from J, the junction contained 0 bases not matched to a gene. The CDR3 covers 14 residues. CDR1 is SNHLY, CDR2 FYNNEI, per germline. Written as DNA, the CDR3 is TGTGCCAGCAGTGAACTAGCGGGGGCAGATACGCAGTATTTT. This translates into CASSELAGADTQYF.

The chain joins TRBV7-2 to TRBJ2-7; tentative D call: TRBD1 (6 bases). The CDR3 totals 13 residues. CDR1 SGHTA and CDR2 FQGNSA come from the germline V gene. V gave up 6 bases and J gave up 5 bases, with 14 bases separating them. Written as DNA, the CDR3 is TGTGCCAGCAGGTTACAGGGTGGCAACGAGCAGTACTTC. Amino acid sequence: CASRLQGGNEQYF.

This clonotype was seen only a few times. V and J are TRBV5-1 and TRBJ1-5, with D possibly TRBD1 on 6 matching bases. Germline CDR1 is SGHRS and CDR2 is YFSETQ. Trimming took 2 bases from V and 6 from J, leaving 15 bases between them. The CDR3 is 15 residues long. The CDR3 loop reads CASSLEGGVGQPQHF. Written as DNA, the CDR3 is TGCGCCAGCAGCTTAGAAGGGGGAGTCGGTCAGCCCCAGCATTTT.

This clonotype was detected many times. The chain employs TRBV29-1 and TRBJ2-5; D possibly matches TRBD1 or TRBD2 (5 bases each). Germline lookup yields CDR1 SQVTM and CDR2 ANQGSEA. V was cut by 3 bases and J by 0 bases, with 11 bases left in between. The CDR3 sequence is 14 residues long. The CDR3 bases are TGCAGCGTTGAGGACTGGGGGTACCAAGAGACCCAGTACTTC. Its protein product is CSVEDWGYQETQYF.

This clonotype was counted at least ten times. The chain combines TRBV29-1 with TRBJ2-7; D is uncertain. This CDR3 is 13 amino acids long. Trimming stripped 3 bases from V and 2 bases from J, with 11 bases between. Germline V gene sequence: CDR1 SQVTM, CDR2 ANQGSEA. The CDR3 region is CSVETLDAYEQYF. Written as DNA, the CDR3 is TGCAGCGTTGAGACACTGGACGCCTACGAGCAGTACTTC.

This clonotype turned up a few times. The V gene is TRBV27, the J gene TRBJ2-1; D remains unclear. CDR1 MNHEY and CDR2 SMNVEV come from the germline V gene (reference sequence). Between the trimmed V and J ends, which lost 0 bases and 7 bases, there was a span of 7 bases. CDR3 length: 13 residues. The CDR3 spells CASSLSQRNEQFF. CDR3 bases: TGTGCCAGCAGTTTATCGCAGAGAAATGAGCAGTTCTTC.

This clonotype was recorded a few times. The V gene is TRBV20-1, the J gene TRBJ2-1, with a possible D match to TRBD2 (7 bases). V lost 0 bases to trimming and J lost 8 bases, with 14 bases between them. In germline, CDR1 is DFQATT, CDR2 SNEGSKA (reference sequence). This CDR3 has 14 residues. The CDR3 region has the DNA TGCAGTGCTAGAGACCCCGGGGGGCGCCATGAGCAGTTCTTC. Translated, it gives CSARDPGGRHEQFF.

The chain combines TRBV27 with TRBJ2-3, with a weak D call TRBD2 (7 bases). Germline V CDR1 and CDR2: MNHEY, SMNVEV (reference sequence). V lost 3 bases and J lost 7, with 11 bases in between. CDR3 length: 13 amino acids. CDR3 residues: CASSLGGGNTQYF. In nucleotides, the CDR3 is TGTGCCAGCAGTTTGGGAGGGGGGAATACGCAGTATTTT.

This clonotype was counted between two and nine times. V gene TRBV7-9 combines with J gene TRBJ1-1, with D possibly matching TRBD1 (5 bases). Trimming cost V 5 bases and J 4 bases, with 11 bases left between them. The CDR3 totals 13 residues. Germline-derived CDR1 and CDR2 are SEHNR and FQNEAQ (reference sequence). DNA for the CDR3: TGTGCCAGCAGCCTTCCCCAGGGCACTGAAGCTTTCTTT. Translation gives CASSLPQGTEAFF.

CDR3 DNA: TGTGCCACCAGCAGCCGGACAGGCTCTTCCTATGGCTACACCTTC. Protein sequence: CATSSRTGSSYGYTF. The chain links TRBV15 to TRBJ1-2, with 7 bases aligning to TRBD1. The length of the CDR3 is 15 residues. V dropped 3 bases and J dropped 4; count of bases not matched to a gene: 8. Per the germline V gene, CDR1 is LNHNV and CDR2 is YYDKDF (reference sequence).

V is TRBV3-1 and J is TRBJ2-5, with 7 nucleotides matching TRBD2. The trim removed 1 base at V and 4 bases at J, leaving 12 bases unmatched. The V gene's germline CDR1 is LGHDT and CDR2 YNNKEL (reference sequence). This CDR3 comprises 17 residues. The CDR3 is CASSQGSGLGTGETQYF. CDR3 bases: TGTGCCAGCAGCCAAGGCTCTGGACTAGGAACTGGAGAGACCCAGTACTTC.

J is TRBJ2-5 and V is TRBV7-9; TRBD1 might be the D (5 bases). Gene TRBJ2-7 matches the end of the DNA better, so the J call may be wrong. This CDR3 has 14 residues. CDR1 and CDR2 from the germline V gene are SEHNR and FQNEAQ (reference sequence). CDR3 protein: CASSLNAGTYEQYF. DNA for the CDR3: TGTGCCAGCAGCTTAAATGCAGGGACCTACGAGCAGTACTTC.

The table lists this clonotype with a few counts. The chain carries TRBV9 and TRBJ2-3; D remains unclear. The CDR3 is made up of 13 amino acids. Trimming cost V 5 bases and J 3 bases, with 10 bases left between them. The germline V gene has CDR1 SGDLS and CDR2 YYNGEE. CDR3 sequence reads: CASRAPETDTQYF. The CDR3 DNA is TGTGCCAGCAGGGCGCCGGAGACAGATACGCAGTATTTT.

V is TRBV15 and J is TRBJ1-4, with a tentative D call TRBD1 (5 bases). V was trimmed by 0 bases and J by 5 bases, leaving 19 bases between them. This CDR3 spans 18 amino acids. CDR1 LNHNV and CDR2 YYDKDF come from the germline V gene (reference sequence). The CDR3 loop is CATSRDHLVAGPNEKLFF. Here the CDR3 DNA reads TGTGCCACCAGCAGAGATCATTTGGTAGCGGGGCCGAATGAAAAACTGTTTTTT.

The V and J genes are TRBV19 and TRBJ2-7; possible D gene TRBD1, 6 bases. Germline-derived CDR1 and CDR2 are LNHDA and SQIVND (reference sequence). This CDR3 spans 13 amino acids. V lost 5 bases, J lost 6 bases, and 14 bases lay in between. CDR3 sequence: CASSPWTEVEQYF. CDR3 sequence (DNA): TGTGCCAGTAGTCCGTGGACAGAGGTCGAGCAGTACTTC.

This clonotype was seen a few times. The gene calls are TRBV2 and TRBJ2-7; D gene unclear. Trimming cost V 4 bases and J 0 bases, with 10 bases left between them. Germline V gives CDR1 SNHLY, CDR2 FYNNEI. This CDR3 has 14 residues. The CDR3 DNA reads as TGTGCCAGCAGTGCTTTCATAAGCTCCTACGAGCAGTACTTC. Translation gives CASSAFISSYEQYF.

In this sample, this clonotype turned up a few times. V and J are TRBV4-3 and TRBJ2-7; TRBD2 is a possible D gene (5 bases). The CDR3 is 15 residues long. Germline V CDR1 and CDR2: LGHNA, YSLEER. The germline V and J ends were trimmed by 0 bases and 2 bases, with 11 bases remaining between them. CDR3 sequence reads: CASSQERSGAYEQYF. For the CDR3, the DNA is TGCGCCAGCAGCCAAGAAAGGAGCGGAGCCTACGAGCAGTACTTC.

V is TRBV7-9 and J is TRBJ2-3, with D perhaps TRBD2 (6 bases). Per the germline V gene, CDR1 is SEHNR and CDR2 is FQNEAQ (reference sequence). V was shortened by 3 bases and J by 2 bases, with 12 bases between the two germline ends. This CDR3 spans 15 amino acids. CDR3: CASSFLAEITDTQYF. CDR3 DNA sequence: TGTGCCAGCAGCTTCTTAGCGGAGATCACAGATACGCAGTATTTT.

This clonotype was detected only once. V and J are TRBV6-4 and TRBJ1-1; 8 bases are shared with TRBD1. Germline values: CDR1 MRHNA, CDR2 SNTAGT. J lost 1 base, V lost 6 bases, and 7 bases had no gene match. The CDR3 runs 15 residues. The CDR3 DNA reads TGTGCCAGCAGGGAGAGACAGGGGACGAACACTGAAGCTTTCTTT. This encodes CASRERQGTNTEAFF.

The chain links TRBV29-1 to TRBJ2-2; D is unclear. This CDR3 comprises 13 residues. The germline gives CDR1 SQVTM, CDR2 ANQGSEA. The V gene lost 1 base and the J gene lost 2 bases, with 5 bases spanning the gap. CDR3 loop: CSVEAPNTGELFF. The CDR3 DNA sequence: TGCAGCGTTGAAGCACCCAACACCGGGGAGCTGTTTTTT.

V gene TRBV29-1 combines with J gene TRBJ2-1; no reliable D call. Per germline, CDR1 SQVTM and CDR2 ANQGSEA. The V gene lost 3 bases and the J gene lost 2 bases, with 11 bases spanning the gap. The CDR3 consists of 14 residues. CDR3 loop: CSVDPLTAYNEQFF. DNA of the CDR3: TGCAGCGTTGATCCGCTAACGGCCTACAATGAGCAGTTCTTC.

This clonotype was picked up a small number of times. The V call is TRBV7-3, the J call TRBJ2-7, with a tentative D call TRBD2 (5 bases). The DNA end favors TRBJ2-5, so the J call may be wrong. Germline assignment: CDR1 SGHTA and CDR2 FQGTGA. The CDR3 has 13 amino acids. The CDR3 protein is CASSFEGEETQYF. In DNA form, the CDR3 reads TGTGCCAGCAGCTTTGAGGGAGAAGAGACCCAGTACTTC.

This clonotype has a handful of counts. The chain links TRBV20-1 to TRBJ2-2; D possibly uses TRBD1 or TRBD2 (5 bases each). The CDR3 has 15 residues. V was trimmed by 0 bases and J by 5 bases, leaving 13 bases between them. Germline V gene sequence: CDR1 DFQATT, CDR2 SNEGSKA (reference sequence). CDR3: CSARDPRGETGELFF. The CDR3, as DNA: TGCAGTGCTAGAGATCCCCGAGGGGAAACCGGGGAGCTGTTTTTT.

The V gene is TRBV5-6, the J gene TRBJ2-1, with D maybe TRBD2 (5 bases). Trimming removed 4 bases from V and 8 bases from J, with 13 bases in between. The germline CDR1 and CDR2 sequences are SGHDT and YYEEEE. The CDR3 contains 13 residues. CDR3 residues: CASSDLRGHEQFF. The DNA of the CDR3 is TGTGCCAGCAGCGATCTCCGAGGGCATGAGCAGTTCTTC.